The entry below gives a single T cell receptor beta chain sequence along with its context. No cognate antigen has been identified for it. One base away there is no much larger clone; base qualities are not given. The treatment or condition label for this specimen denotes: allogeneic hematopoietic cell transplantation with graft depleted of TCRalphabeta T cells and CD19 B cells. The children who served as transplant recipients had been given grafts of TCRalphabeta/CD19-depleted allogeneic hematopoietic cells. These data are taken from a study of T-cell reconstitution after alpha-beta-depleted transplantation in children (dated by TCRdb to the mid-2010s). Describing the broader study: T-cell immune reconstitution after TCRalphabeta/CD19-depleted allogeneic hematopoietic cell transplantation in children was quantitatively tracked in the study by means of TCR repertoire profiling. Broad study findings and their caveats: The frequencies of hyperexpanded clones fell over the following months, and after one year, T-cell counts and TCRbeta diversity were mostly attributed to newly produced T cells. The high TCRbeta diversity at day 60 in some patients was ascribed to recipient T cells and intrathymic progenitors that had survived conditioning. The apparently early alphabetaT-cell count recovery about two months after transplant was reportedly dependent on only several hundred rapidly expanded clones derived from non-depleted graft cells.

Library generation was performed with PCR. Sequencing instrument: Illumina HiSeq 2500. TCR library preparation used molecular barcoding, with unique molecular identifiers applied to normalize quantification of the TCRbeta repertoire. Through fastp at Q25 and MiXCR, TCRdb rebuilt clones from the public reads, retaining in-frame beta chains. Here each entry gathers all rows of one CDR3 protein and keeps the most common genes and DNA. In this sample the table shows fewer than 1 million distinct CDR3 sequences, approximately 15% of which occur a single time. Of the sample, about 4.6% is held by the ten largest clones. The clonotype was recovered from a male patient younger than 18 who had a stem cell transplant for acute lymphoblastic leukemia, so the T cells may come from the graft donor. The sequencing used PBMCs, mostly from graft donor cells, collected 360 days after TCRalphabeta/CD19-depleted stem cell transplant.

The bases read TGTGCCAGCAGCTTCCGGCTAGCGGATCGCAATGAGCAGTTCTTC. It is translated as CASSFRLADRNEQFF. This receptor chain uses TRBV7-9 and TRBJ2-1; TRBD2 lines up with 7 middle nucleotides. The cysteine opens and the phenylalanine closes a CDR3 of 15 amino acids. Here the CDR3 DNA is all that survives: 45 bases in frame from base 1. V trim: 3 bases; J trim: 6 bases; unmatched bases: 8. From a lookup of the germline V gene (reference sequence), CDR1 and CDR2 are SEHNR and FQNEAQ. Where the CDR3 stops, the reference TRBV7-9 and TRBJ2-1 genes take over; the full variable domain is DTGVSQNPRHKITKRGQNVTFRCDPISEHNRLYWYRQTLGQGPEFLTYFQNEAQLEKSRLLSDRFSAERPKGSFSTLEIQRTEQGDSAMYLCASSFRLADRNEQFFGPGTRLTVL.